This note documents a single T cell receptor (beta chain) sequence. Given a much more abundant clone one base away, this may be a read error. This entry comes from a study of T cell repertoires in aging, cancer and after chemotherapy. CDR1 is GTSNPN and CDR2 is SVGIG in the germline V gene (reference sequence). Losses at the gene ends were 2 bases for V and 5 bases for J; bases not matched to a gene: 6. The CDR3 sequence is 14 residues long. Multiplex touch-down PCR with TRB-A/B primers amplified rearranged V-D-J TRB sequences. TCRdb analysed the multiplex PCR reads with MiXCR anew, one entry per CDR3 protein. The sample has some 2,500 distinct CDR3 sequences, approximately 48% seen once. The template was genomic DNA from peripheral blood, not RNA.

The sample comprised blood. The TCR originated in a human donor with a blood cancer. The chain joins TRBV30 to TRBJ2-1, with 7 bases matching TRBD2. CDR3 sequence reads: CAWSSGDGHNEQFF. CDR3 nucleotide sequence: TGTGCCTGGAGTAGCGGGGACGGGCACAATGAGCAGTTCTTC.